The present TCR beta chain was sequenced within a study of human T cells and chemical hapten exposure. As for the study in general: Patch tests delivered 0.01% DPC to the upper back and were evaluated at 6 days. The study traced per-sample TCR yield variation mainly to small differences in pooled library volumes.

Germline V gene data show CDR1 as SGHTA and CDR2 as FQGNSA. With 2 bases removed from V and 5 bases from J, the gap between germline ends came to 11 bases. The CDR3 runs 14 residues. This clonotype was recorded at least ten times. Its antigen is currently unknown. Individual cDNA molecules had unique molecular identifiers attached to them by the library. From the RACE reads, TCRdb called clonotypes with MiXCR, one entry per CDR3 protein. This sample has approximately 400,000 distinct CDR3 sequences, with roughly 5% found just once. Documented time point: patch test 1, 2 weeks after DPC sensitization. As to treatment: therapeutic diphenylcyclopropenone sensitization with weekly scalp DPC. Overall study findings and caveats: TCRs at high frequency, those above 1 in 1000, did not change with DPC sensitization.

The input for sequencing was whole blood, taken in connection with sensitization to the hapten diphenylcyclopropenone (DPC). The sequence was collected from a woman between 45 and 65 years old with alopecia areata. Some clones in this sample may be carry-over from other donors' samples. This chain uses TRBV7-2 with TRBJ2-3, with a weak D call TRBD2 (5 bases). The CDR3 loop reads CASSLLHAGDTQYF. The CDR3 DNA reads TGTGCCAGCAGCTTATTACACGCGGGAGATACGCAGTATTTT.